Below, one T cell receptor beta chain is given with its context. Its antigen is undetermined. These data are taken from a study of T cell responses to AZD1222 COVID-19 vaccine. Produced via immunoSEQ multiplex PCR; TCRdb's table is partial and in-frame only. The sample lists tens of thousands of clones, around 90% occurring once. Study-level findings and limits: Spike-specific TCR breadth and depth went up after people got two AZD1222 doses. There were vaccine-associated CD4 TCRs across spike, dominant at 160-218 and 743-854.

CDR1 and CDR2 (germline): WSHSY, SAAADI. There are 15 residues in the CDR3. Trimming shortened V by 4 bases and J by 2 bases, and 13 bases separated the two germline ends. This clonotype originated in an adult who received the AZD1222 COVID-19 vaccine. The V call is TRBV10-2, the J call TRBJ2-3; D is perhaps TRBD2 (6 bases). This sample comprised peripheral blood, obtained 28 days after the second AZD1222 dose. The CDR3 protein is CASSVTSPLTDTQYF. The CDR3 DNA follows: TGCGCCAGCAGTGTTACTAGCCCGCTCACAGATACGCAGTATTTT.